This T cell receptor beta chain was profiled in a study of T cells in Graves' hyperthyroidism and ophthalmopathy. The study collected blood at first hyperthyroidism diagnosis, before any ophthalmopathy symptoms arose. Many counts were recorded for this clonotype. RNA transcripts provided the source from which TCR beta CDR3 regions were amplified. A first-round RT-PCR of the TCR CDR3 used the HTBI primer set. TCRdb processed the multiplex PCR reads anew with MiXCR; each CDR3 protein has one entry. The sample contains almost 600,000 distinct CDR3 sequences, approximately 15% of which appear only once. V was clipped by 2 bases and J by 2 bases, with 10 bases between them. CDR3 length equals 14 residues.

The sample taken for sequencing was blood. This rearrangement joins TRBV12-3 or TRBV12-4 to TRBJ2-7; maybe TRBD1 (6 bases). The sequence was obtained from a woman under 40 with Graves' hyperthyroidism that later progressed to Graves' ophthalmopathy. CDR3 sequence: CASSLMGAPYEQYF. CDR3 coding DNA: TGTGCCAGCAGTTTAATGGGGGCGCCCTACGAGCAGTACTTC.